The source of this TCR beta chain is a study of blood T cell repertoires in COVID-19 (dated by TCRdb to the early 2020s). Regarding the complete study: Samples covering the acute and convalescent phases of COVID-19 were provided by collaborators in the United States, Italy and Spain. Samples came from the ongoing ImmuneRACE study (first 160 participants) plus 1,254 subjects from 6 global collaborators. The material from the prospective study consisted of cDNA or gDNA derived from T cells, B-cell-depleted T cells, or PBMCs. A de-identified subject ID, COVID-19 status, age in years and sex were almost always included in the sample metadata. HLA class I and class II types, where available, came from metadata supplied by the sample provider rather than from assay-based typing. The repertoires were released in a freely available public database meant as a resource for research on the immune response to SARS-CoV-2. Subjects who had been exposed to COVID-19, were actively infected with it, or had recovered from it provided the deeply sampled blood TCRbeta repertoires that made up the dataset.

Collaborating institutions collected whole blood in K2EDTA tubes following their own protocols. For TCRbeta analysis, collaborator samples were shipped as frozen whole blood, as isolated PBMCs, or as DNA extracted from either sample type. In the germline V gene (reference sequence), CDR1 corresponds to SEHNR and CDR2 to FQNEAQ. At the junction V is shortened by 0 bases and J by 3 bases; bases outside the gene matches: 7. The cysteine opens and the phenylalanine closes a CDR3 of 17 amino acids. The entry retains the CDR3 DNA only, 51 bases that are in frame from base 1. What the study reported, not specific to this receptor: Clinical and demographic metadata were provided uncurated, with the amount varying by source and participant.

TCRbeta CDR3 regions were amplified from genomic DNA by means of the immunoSEQ Assay, a bias-controlled multiplex PCR. In the paper's pipeline: Within the assay, amplification of reference gene primers was used to estimate how many nucleated cells each sample contained. To quantify the absolute abundance of each unique TCRbeta CDR3 rearrangement, sequence reads were collapsed and filtered. For each sample, productive Simpson clonality was calculated as the square root of Simpson's diversity index over productive rearrangements. TCRdb holds this immuneACCESS table with in-frame rearrangements only. Some clones are missing; in checked studies, unresolved V genes explain under half, and the rest has no known cause. The D gene and trimming were derived from the DNA, and the V and J assignments and clone size from that table. Counted in this sample were about 160,000 clones; 85% to 90% of them appeared once. Under 4.5% of the sample is taken by the ten largest.

A note on this clone: This receptor's antigen is unknown. No per-base quality is available; no much larger clone lies one base away.

This sequence was found in a woman aged 65 to 85 with acute or convalescent COVID-19. The sequenced sample consisted of peripheral blood. This sequence uses TRBV7-9 and TRBJ2-3, with 9 junctional bases fitting TRBD2. CDR3 region: CASSLALGLAGTDTQYF. The nucleotide sequence is given as TGTGCCAGCAGCTTAGCCCTGGGACTAGCAGGAACAGATACGCAGTATTTT.